The T cell receptor beta chain under discussion was sequenced for a study of vaccination effects on CD4 cells after COVID-19. The wider study: Post-vaccine sampling occurred a median 72 days after the second dose. Cultures used 2.1 million or so PBMC per well, 9.5 to 10 IU/ml IL-2 and about 10 ug/ml peptides.

Some clones are missing from TCRdb's copy, which holds only in-frame ones; the method was immunoSEQ multiplex PCR. This sample carries some 30,000 clones, 70% to 85% of them seen once, and the ten largest clones take about 15%. Comments on this clone: Its target is not known.

Subsequent to roughly 9 days of culture, CD4+ T cells were isolated. Each participant received a vaccine that was either BNT162b2 or mRNA-1273, given as two doses. Nucleocapsid antibodies stayed negative before and after vaccination, showing no earlier SARS-CoV-2 infection. Trimming at V came to 5 bases and at J to 4 bases, leaving 9 bases not matched to a gene. CDR1 MDHEN and CDR2 SYDVKM come from the germline V gene. CDR3 length: 15 residues. The rearrangement joins TRBV28 to TRBJ2-5; TRBD1 matches 8 bases. The clonotype was recovered from a human donor who received a COVID-19 vaccine. Here the sequenced sample was CD4+ T cells from PBMCs cultured without peptide, taken after COVID-19 vaccination. Here the CDR3 DNA reads TGTGCCAGCAGTCGGGCAGGGGGCAACCCAGAGACCCAGTACTTC. Its protein product is CASSRAGGNPETQYF.